This entry lists 24 T cell receptor beta chains sequenced from one sample in a study of blood T cell repertoires in COVID-19. Clones were read by immunoSEQ multiplex PCR, and TCRdb kept only the in-frame ones, dropping some. The sample includes roughly 380,000 clones, roughly 77% of them seen just once. The source material was peripheral blood. Source of these receptors: a human donor with acute or convalescent COVID-19. The donor label of this sample is uncertain.

This clone was observed a single time. The chain is built from TRBV5-1 and TRBJ1-3, with 10 bases that match TRBD1. This CDR3 comprises 14 residues. J gave up 2 bases and V 6 bases, and 2 bases lay outside the gene matches. From germline, CDR1 is SGHRS and CDR2 YFSETQ. The CDR3 DNA is TGCGCCAGCAAGGGGACAGGGGCTGGAAACACCATATATTTT. This gives the protein CASKGTGAGNTIYF.

The rearrangement joins TRBV18 to TRBJ2-7, with 8 bases fitting TRBD2. V shed 6 bases, J shed 1 base, and the junction held 8 bases outside the gene matches. The germline V gene encodes CDR1 KGHSH and CDR2 LQKENI. The CDR3 extends over 15 amino acids. DNA for the CDR3: TGTGCCAGCTCTCCCCGGGGACTAGAGTCCTACGAGCAGTACTTC. This gives the protein CASSPRGLESYEQYF.

This chain links TRBV4-1 with TRBJ2-3; D might be TRBD1 (6 bases). The ends were cut back, 3 bases at V and 5 bases at J, with 9 bases in the middle. This CDR3 region has 13 residues. Germline V lookup: CDR1 MGHRA, CDR2 YSYEKL. In DNA form, the CDR3 reads TGCGCCAGCAGCCAGGTGGGACAAGATACGCAGTATTTT. Its translation: CASSQVGQDTQYF.

The table lists this clone with a count of one. The chain recombines TRBV10-3 with TRBJ1-1; weak D call: TRBD1 (5 bases). CDR1 and CDR2 (germline): ENHRY, SYGVKD. Trimming removed 2 bases at V and 5 bases at J, with 6 bases between. The CDR3 runs to 12 residues. The CDR3 is CAISERGTEAFF. Written as DNA, the CDR3 is TGTGCCATCAGTGAGAGGGGAACTGAAGCTTTCTTT.

V usage is TRBV5-1 and J usage is TRBJ2-2; 7 positions match TRBD1. The CDR3 is made up of 16 amino acids. Germline lookup yields CDR1 SGHRS and CDR2 YFSETQ. The V gene end was trimmed by 4 bases and the J gene end by 0 bases; junction bases not matched to a gene: 6. CDR3 loop: CASSHLTGSNTGELFF. CDR3 bases: TGCGCCAGCAGCCACCTGACAGGGTCGAACACCGGGGAGCTGTTTTTT.

The genes are TRBV7-9 and TRBJ2-5; 7 nucleotides align to TRBD2. This CDR3 contains 14 residues. Germline V lookup: CDR1 SEHNR, CDR2 FQNEAQ (reference sequence). V was pared by 2 bases and J by 4 bases, with 4 bases of the junction left unmatched. CDR3: CASSLRGGGETQYF. Written as DNA, the CDR3 is TGTGCCAGCAGCTTACGCGGGGGAGGAGAGACCCAGTACTTC.

The V and J genes are TRBV7-9 and TRBJ1-2, with 9 nucleotides matching TRBD1. The CDR3 runs 14 residues. With V trimmed by 3 bases and J by 7 bases, 6 bases remained unmatched. CDR1 SEHNR and CDR2 FQNEAQ come from the germline V gene (reference sequence). The CDR3 loop reads CASSFGTGPGGYTF. In DNA form, the CDR3 reads TGTGCCAGCAGCTTCGGGACAGGGCCTGGTGGCTACACCTTC.

V is TRBV2 and J is TRBJ1-5; D is undetermined. The germline V gene encodes CDR1 SNHLY and CDR2 FYNNEI. Between the trimmed V and J ends, which lost 5 bases and 9 bases, there was a span of 8 bases. The CDR3 length is 11 residues. The CDR3 DNA reads as TGTGCCAGCAGTCGGGAAGGGCCCCAGCATTTT. Its protein is CASSREGPQHF.

The chain couples TRBV6-6 to TRBJ1-5; D not certain. This CDR3 has 13 residues. V was pared by 7 bases and J by 2 bases, with 9 bases between. The germline CDR1 and CDR2 sequences are MNHNY and SVGAGI (reference sequence). The CDR3 DNA follows: TGTGCCAGCACCCACCGGGGCAATCAGCCCCAGCATTTT. Its protein is CASTHRGNQPQHF.

This chain uses TRBV11-3 with TRBJ2-3; 7 bases fit TRBD2. Germline assignment: CDR1 SGHNT and CDR2 YENEEA. The V segment lost 1 base and the J segment 5 bases; nucleotides outside the gene matches: 3. This CDR3 region has 14 residues. The CDR3 nucleotides are TGTGCCAGCAGCTTAGGGATAGCGGGAGATACGCAGTATTTT. It translates to CASSLGIAGDTQYF.

The rearrangement joins TRBV7-9 to TRBJ1-6; possibly TRBD1 for D (5 bases). Germline values: CDR1 SEHNR, CDR2 FQNEAQ (reference sequence). The V end lost 1 base, the J end lost 14 bases, and 15 bases lay between the germline ends. The CDR3 totals 14 residues. The CDR3 DNA reads TGTGCCAGCAGCTTAGGCAGGGTCTTACCCGCCCTCCACTTT. Its translation: CASSLGRVLPALHF.

The V gene is TRBV14, the J gene TRBJ1-3; D uncertain. CDR3 length: 11 amino acids. Trimming took off 3 bases at V and 5 bases at J, with 2 bases between the two ends. CDR1 is SGHDN, CDR2 FVKESK, per germline. The CDR3 region is CASSHRNTIYF. CDR3 sequence (DNA): TGTGCCAGCAGCCATAGAAACACCATATATTTT.

The V and J genes are TRBV3-1 (or the pseudogene TRBV3-2) and TRBJ2-1; 8 bases map to TRBD2. Germline loops: CDR1 LGHDT, CDR2 YNNKEL (reference sequence). The length of the CDR3 is 18 residues. Trimming cost V 0 bases and J 7 bases; bases outside gene matches: 14. In DNA, the CDR3 is TGTGCCAGCAGCCAAGAATTTCCCCGGGGGGGGCGGTATAATGAGCAGTTCTTC. Residues: CASSQEFPRGGRYNEQFF.

The rearrangement joins TRBV5-1 to TRBJ2-1; 9 nucleotides line up with TRBD1. CDR1 SGHRS and CDR2 YFSETQ come from the germline V gene. V lost 0 bases and J lost 4; bases outside the gene matches: 2. This CDR3 is built from 15 residues. Here the CDR3 reads CASSLGTGVYNEQFF. The DNA of the CDR3 is TGCGCCAGCAGCTTGGGGACAGGGGTTTACAATGAGCAGTTCTTC.

The gene calls are TRBV19 and TRBJ1-4, with D perhaps TRBD1 (5 bases). The CDR3 covers 14 residues. The germline V and J ends were trimmed by 6 bases and 8 bases, with 16 bases remaining between them. Germline V gene sequence: CDR1 LNHDA, CDR2 SQIVND (reference sequence). This CDR3 reads CASSLQGVGEKLFF. The CDR3 DNA follows: TGTGCCAGTAGCCTACAAGGGGTTGGCGAAAAACTGTTTTTT.

The chain recombines TRBV15 with TRBJ1-1; D not certain. Germline assignment: CDR1 LNHNV and CDR2 YYDKDF (reference sequence). The CDR3 length is 15 residues. Trimming removed 5 bases from V and 0 bases from J, with 13 bases in between. CDR3 residues: CATSRSRQMNTEAFF. The CDR3 nucleotides read TGTGCCACCAGCCGAAGTCGTCAGATGAACACTGAAGCTTTCTTT.

The chain recombines TRBV5-1 with TRBJ2-1, with D maybe TRBD1 (7 bases). V lost 7 bases to trimming and J lost 9 bases, with 23 bases between them. CDR1 SGHRS and CDR2 YFSETQ come from the germline V gene. CDR3 size: 15 residues. The CDR3 DNA reads as TGCGCCAGCGGAGACCCGGAGGGGGCCTTATCTGAGCAGTTCTTC. Translating it yields CASGDPEGALSEQFF.

CDR3 region: CSAKQGHEQYF. CDR3 nucleotides: TGCAGTGCTAAGCAGGGCCACGAGCAGTACTTC. The gene calls are TRBV20-1 and TRBJ2-7; D might be TRBD1 (5 bases). The CDR3 is made up of 11 amino acids. Per the germline V gene, CDR1 is DFQATT and CDR2 is SNEGSKA (reference sequence). The V and J ends lost 4 bases and 5 bases respectively, with 9 bases between them.

In DNA form, the CDR3 reads TGTGCCAGCAGCCGAAACCAGGGTGGCAATTCACCCCTCCACTTT. It encodes CASSRNQGGNSPLHF. The gene calls are TRBV5-5 and TRBJ1-6; tentatively, D is TRBD1 (5 bases). The CDR3 is 15 residues long. Germline loops: CDR1 SGHKS, CDR2 YYEKEE (reference sequence). V was clipped by 4 bases and J by 7 bases, with 15 bases between them.

The chain couples TRBV28 to TRBJ1-2; D is possibly TRBD1 (6 bases). Germline V gene lookup returns CDR1 MDHEN and CDR2 SYDVKM. Deletions cut 5 bases from V and 8 bases from J, with 21 bases between. The CDR3 runs to 15 residues. This CDR3 reads CASSRQLTGISGYTF. CDR3 bases: TGTGCCAGCAGTCGACAATTGACAGGAATAAGCGGCTACACCTTC.

The chain joins TRBV6-5 to TRBJ1-1, with a weak D call TRBD1 (5 bases). Per germline, CDR1 MNHEY and CDR2 SVGAGI. Deletions cut 2 bases from V and 11 bases from J, with 24 bases between. The CDR3 has 16 amino acids. CDR3 DNA sequence: TGTGCCAGCAGTTACAGGGCATCAGGGTTCCCTAACAAGGCTTTCTTT. It specifies CASSYRASGFPNKAFF.

This clone was recorded once. The chain recombines TRBV5-1 with TRBJ2-5; 7 bases are a match to TRBD1. The CDR3 runs 14 residues. Germline assignment: CDR1 SGHRS and CDR2 YFSETQ. V shed 0 bases and J 5 bases; nucleotides not matched to a gene: 4. The CDR3 bases are TGCGCCAGCAGCTTGGGGGACAGATGGGAGACCCAGTACTTC. This translates into CASSLGDRWETQYF.

The chain uses TRBV3-1 (or the pseudogene TRBV3-2) and TRBJ2-7; 9 bases agree with TRBD1. Germline loops: CDR1 LGHDT, CDR2 YNNKEL (reference sequence). This CDR3 has 17 residues. V gave up 2 bases and J gave up 1 base; unmatched junction bases: 9. The CDR3 nucleotides are TGTGCCAGCAGCCAAAGTTGGGACAGGGTGGGATCCTACGAGCAGTACTTC. Encoded protein: CASSQSWDRVGSYEQYF.

This clone was seen only once. The chain couples TRBV5-1 to TRBJ2-2; TRBD2 agrees at 9 bases. In germline, CDR1 is SGHRS, CDR2 YFSETQ. The V gene end was trimmed by 2 bases and the J gene end by 5 bases; junction bases not matched to a gene: 13. CDR3 length: 18 residues. The CDR3 is CASSFGTRGGARTGELFF. CDR3 in DNA: TGCGCCAGCAGCTTCGGGACTCGCGGGGGGGCCCGGACCGGGGAGCTGTTTTTT.